This T cell receptor (beta chain) is from a study of long-term antiretroviral therapy in people with HIV. This clone occurred a few times. Its antigen remains unknown. Runs used v3.0 of the immunoSEQ assay and were done at survey level. Assay: immunoSEQ multiplex PCR; the TCRdb copy retains only in-frame clones and omits some. Seen here are 20,000 to 25,000 clones, under 80% observed once, and the top ten hold 11%. Findings of the study overall: At every time point, clones expanded before ART dominated the repertoire.

The source material was unsorted PBMCs, sampled 1.1 years before starting antiretroviral therapy. The sequence was collected from a woman in her forties with HIV.

DNA of the CDR3: TGTGCCAGCAGTTTATATCAGGGGGCCTACGAGCAGTACTTC. Translating gives CASSLYQGAYEQYF. The chain joins TRBV27 to TRBJ2-7, with 7 bases identical to TRBD1. J gave up 2 bases and V 1 base, and 2 bases lay outside the gene matches. This CDR3 spans 14 amino acids. Germline V CDR1 and CDR2: MNHEY, SMNVEV (reference sequence).